Below are 25 T cell receptor beta chains sequenced from a single sample in a study of T-cell memory formation after mild COVID-19. Each CDR3 protein gets one entry after TCRdb re-called the 5' RACE reads with MiXCR. The data contain fewer than 200,000 distinct CDR3 sequences, about a fifth of them singletons. Sequencing was done on a sample of PBMCs or a T cell subset sorted from them (not recorded which). The receptors here all came from an adult woman who had mild COVID-19 (a few samples of this study predate the infection). Cell type and time point are not known.

This sequence joins TRBV7-3 and TRBJ2-5, with D perhaps matching TRBD2 (5 bases). Per germline, CDR1 SGHTA and CDR2 FQGTGA. This CDR3 region has 14 residues. Trimming removed 2 bases at V and 7 bases at J, with 14 bases between. CDR3 nucleotides: TGTGCCAGCAGCTTAGGGCTGACTGGAGGGACCCAGTACTTC. Translated: CASSLGLTGGTQYF.

This clonotype was seen more than once but under ten times. The chain has TRBV5-6 and TRBJ2-7, with unresolved D. Germline V gene lookup returns CDR1 SGHDT and CDR2 YYEEEE. Trimming stripped 2 bases from V and 2 bases from J, with 5 bases between. The CDR3 length is 12 residues. The CDR3 here is CASSLLTYEQYF. The CDR3 nucleotides are TGTGCCAGCAGCTTATTGACCTACGAGCAGTACTTC.

This clonotype was detected only a few times. The chain uses TRBV4-1 and TRBJ2-1; D may correspond to TRBD1 or TRBD2 (7 bases each). This CDR3 region has 16 residues. The germline CDR1 and CDR2 sequences are MGHRA and YSYEKL. With 3 bases removed from V and 1 base from J, the gap between germline ends came to 13 bases. In DNA, the CDR3 is TGCGCCAGCAGCCAGCCAGGGGGGGCGTCCTACAATGAGCAGTTCTTC. This encodes CASSQPGGASYNEQFF.

This clonotype has only a few counts. The rearrangement uses TRBV25-1 and TRBJ1-5; D is uncertain. The CDR3 is made up of 17 amino acids. Germline CDR1 is MGHDK and CDR2 is SYGVNS. Deletions cut 4 bases from V and 0 bases from J, with 16 bases between. The DNA for the CDR3 is TGTGCCAGCAGTGCCGGTGCAGAGAACCATAGCAATCAGCCCCAGCATTTT. It codes for CASSAGAENHSNQPQHF.

The genes are TRBV7-8 and TRBJ2-7; no definite D call. Trimming cost V 5 bases and J 2 bases, with 10 bases left between them. This CDR3 spans 13 amino acids. Germline values: CDR1 SGHVS, CDR2 FQNEAQ. The CDR3 nucleotides are TGTGCCAGCAGCGGTGGCTGGACCTACGAGCAGTACTTC. Residues: CASSGGWTYEQYF.

This clonotype has just a few counts. The CDR3 DNA sequence: TGTGCCAGCAGCTTAGGATTTAAGATTGGCACTGAAGCTTTCTTT. This sequence encodes CASSLGFKIGTEAFF. The chain joins TRBV7-9 to TRBJ1-1; unclear D gene. This CDR3 has 15 residues. Deletions cut 1 base from V and 4 bases from J, with 13 bases between. Germline CDR1 SEHNR, CDR2 FQNEAQ (reference sequence).

The V gene is TRBV4-1, the J gene TRBJ1-2; D remains ambiguous. Trimming removed 2 bases at V and 7 bases at J, with 20 bases between. There are 16 residues in the CDR3. The germline V gene encodes CDR1 MGHRA and CDR2 YSYEKL. The CDR3 region has the DNA TGCGCCAGCAGCCAACCCGCCCGCCCTCTAGAACGTGGCTACACCTTC. Amino acids: CASSQPARPLERGYTF.

This clonotype has a count of ten or more. The chain joins TRBV5-5 to TRBJ2-7, with D perhaps matching TRBD2 (5 bases). The CDR3 spans 13 residues. The V end was cut by 3 bases, the J end by 2 bases, with 9 bases between. Germline CDR1 and CDR2: SGHKS and YYEKEE (reference sequence). CDR3 nucleotide sequence: TGTGCCAGCAGCTCGGACTCAACCTACGAGCAGTACTTC. Its translation is CASSSDSTYEQYF.

The chain is built from TRBV18 and TRBJ1-2, with a possible D match to TRBD1 (5 bases). Germline lookup yields CDR1 KGHSH and CDR2 LQKENI. Trimming removed 5 bases from V and 3 bases from J, with 13 bases in between. The CDR3 loop spans 14 amino acids. CDR3 amino acids: CASSTPTDYYGYTF. The CDR3 bases are TGTGCCAGCTCAACCCCGACAGACTACTATGGCTACACCTTC.

Ten or more counts support this clonotype. The rearrangement links TRBV12-3 or TRBV12-4 to TRBJ2-7, with TRBD2 matching 12 bases. This CDR3 is built from 15 residues. The trim removed 5 bases at V and 8 bases at J, leaving 10 bases unmatched. The CDR3 bases are TGTGCCAGCAGTCAAGCCGGACTAGCGGGGCCCCAGCAGTACTTC. Protein sequence: CASSQAGLAGPQQYF.

This clonotype has more than one count but fewer than ten. This chain uses TRBV11-3 with TRBJ2-1; D could derive from TRBD1 or TRBD2 (6 bases each). Trimming shortened V by 5 bases and J by 3 bases, and 20 bases separated the two germline ends. The CDR3 is 17 residues long. Germline V lookup: CDR1 SGHNT, CDR2 YENEEA. The DNA of the CDR3 is TGTGCCAGCAGCCCACACAAGGGGGGACTGATCTACAATGAGCAGTTCTTC. It specifies CASSPHKGGLIYNEQFF.

This clonotype was seen a handful of times. V and J are TRBV24-1 and TRBJ2-7; D tentatively fits TRBD1 or TRBD2 (5 bases each). Germline CDR1 KGHDR, CDR2 SFDVKD. With 7 bases removed from V and 10 bases from J, the gap between germline ends came to 16 bases. This CDR3 spans 12 amino acids. The CDR3 nucleotides read TGTGCCACCAGCGGGGACGGTGTAGGACAGTACTTC. This gives the protein CATSGDGVGQYF.

This clonotype was recorded a few times. The chain has TRBV7-9 and TRBJ2-3, with 7 bases matching TRBD1. Germline lookup yields CDR1 SEHNR and CDR2 FQNEAQ (reference sequence). The junction had 15 bases not matched to a gene; V was cut back by 5 bases and J by 7 bases. CDR3 length equals 16 residues. CDR3 sequence (DNA): TGTGCCAGCAGCACGACCCGGACAGGAGACACCTATACGCAGTATTTT. Translated: CASSTTRTGDTYTQYF.

The chain has TRBV5-1 and TRBJ1-6; D is unresolved. The CDR3 contains 13 residues. Trimming removed 0 bases from V and 6 bases from J, with 4 bases in between. CDR1 is SGHRS, CDR2 YFSETQ, per germline. The CDR3 DNA sequence: TGCGCCAGCAGCTTGGAGGTTAATTCACCCCTCCACTTT. Protein sequence: CASSLEVNSPLHF.

The chain couples TRBV7-8 to TRBJ2-3; 7 bases are shared with TRBD2. Germline V CDR1 and CDR2: SGHVS, FQNEAQ. CDR3 length: 15 residues. The trim removed 6 bases at V and 5 bases at J, leaving 11 bases unmatched. For the CDR3, the DNA is TGTGCCAGCAGGCAAACTAGCGCGGCTGTAGATACGCAGTATTTT. This encodes CASRQTSAAVDTQYF.

The rearrangement joins TRBV3-1 to TRBJ2-7, with D perhaps being TRBD1 or TRBD2 (5 bases each). The CDR3 totals 13 residues. In germline, CDR1 is LGHDT, CDR2 YNNKEL (reference sequence). V lost 3 bases to trimming and J lost 2 bases, with 8 bases between them. CDR3 coding DNA: TGTGCCAGCAGCCAGGGGGTGACCTACGAGCAGTACTTC. This codes for CASSQGVTYEQYF.

The V and J genes are TRBV23-1 and TRBJ1-4; a weak D match, TRBD1 (6 bases). TRBV23-1 is classed as an ORF, of uncertain function. V was trimmed by 1 base and J by 8 bases, leaving 11 bases between them. This CDR3 is 14 amino acids long. The CDR3 DNA sequence: TGCGCCAGCAGTCAATGGGGGCTCTTAGAAAAACTGTTTTTT. Protein product: CASSQWGLLEKLFF.

The chain is built from TRBV20-1 and TRBJ1-2; no clear D gene. The V and J ends lost 0 bases and 6 bases respectively, with 5 bases between them. From germline, CDR1 is DFQATT and CDR2 SNEGSKA (reference sequence). The CDR3 is 11 residues long. The CDR3 is CSARDRDGYTF. The CDR3 nucleotides read TGCAGTGCTAGAGATAGGGATGGCTACACCTTC.

This sequence joins TRBV19 and TRBJ1-1, with D perhaps matching TRBD1 (6 bases). The germline V gene has CDR1 LNHDA and CDR2 SQIVND (reference sequence). There are 15 residues in the CDR3. Trimming pared 6 bases from V and 3 bases from J, leaving 17 bases between. The CDR3 here is CASRLDGGRYTEAFF. Here the CDR3 DNA reads TGTGCCAGTAGACTCGATGGGGGGCGATACACTGAAGCTTTCTTT.

This chain links TRBV5-6 with TRBJ2-5; TRBD1 or TRBD2 may be the D gene (6 bases each). The germline CDR1 and CDR2 sequences are SGHDT and YYEEEE. The V gene lost 2 bases and the J gene lost 5 bases, with 19 bases spanning the gap. The CDR3 covers 16 residues. CDR3 loop: CASSLISPGARETQYF. Written as DNA, the CDR3 is TGTGCCAGCAGCTTAATAAGCCCGGGGGCCCGTGAGACCCAGTACTTC.

The table lists this clonotype with a few counts. This chain's CDR3 is CASSYSLNEQFF. CDR3 sequence (DNA): TGTGCCAGCAGTTACTCCCTAAATGAGCAGTTCTTC. The chain recombines TRBV6-2 or TRBV6-3 with TRBJ2-1; D unclear. This CDR3 region has 12 residues. V was cut by 0 bases and J by 7 bases, with 4 bases left in between. The V gene's germline CDR1 is MNHEY and CDR2 SVGEGT.

V and J are TRBV9 and TRBJ2-7; 7 bases align to TRBD2. The CDR3 has 13 amino acids. Trimming took 4 bases from V and 5 from J; bases not matched to a gene: 6. CDR1 is SGDLS and CDR2 is YYNGEE in the germline V gene. CDR3 in amino acids: CASSPGGNDEQYF. The DNA for the CDR3 is TGTGCCAGCAGCCCCGGGGGGAACGACGAGCAGTACTTC.

This clonotype occurred a few times. The gene calls are TRBV11-2 and TRBJ2-1; 14 bases map to TRBD2. The ends lost 5 bases at V and 0 bases at J; junction bases unmatched: 6. Germline CDR1 reads SGHAT; CDR2 reads FQNNGV. The CDR3 has 18 residues. The CDR3 DNA is TGTGCCAGCAGCAGGACTAGCGGGAGGTCGAGCTCCTACAATGAGCAGTTCTTC. This sequence encodes CASSRTSGRSSSYNEQFF.

This rearrangement joins TRBV7-9 to TRBJ2-5; 7 bases fit TRBD2. This CDR3 contains 14 residues. V lost 5 bases, J lost 7 bases, and 10 bases stayed unmatched. Germline assignment: CDR1 SEHNR and CDR2 FQNEAQ (reference sequence). The CDR3 here is CASSPIPSGGTQYF. CDR3 DNA: TGTGCCAGCAGCCCCATACCTAGCGGAGGGACCCAGTACTTC.

This clonotype was observed a few times. V is TRBV24-1 and J is TRBJ2-1; 7 nucleotides match TRBD1. Germline CDR1 KGHDR, CDR2 SFDVKD. Unmatched junction bases numbered 14, after V lost 5 bases and J lost 5 bases. There are 17 residues in the CDR3. CDR3 sequence (DNA): TGTGCCACCAGTGCGCGACCCGGGACAGTTGATCACAATGAGCAGTTCTTC. Protein sequence: CATSARPGTVDHNEQFF.